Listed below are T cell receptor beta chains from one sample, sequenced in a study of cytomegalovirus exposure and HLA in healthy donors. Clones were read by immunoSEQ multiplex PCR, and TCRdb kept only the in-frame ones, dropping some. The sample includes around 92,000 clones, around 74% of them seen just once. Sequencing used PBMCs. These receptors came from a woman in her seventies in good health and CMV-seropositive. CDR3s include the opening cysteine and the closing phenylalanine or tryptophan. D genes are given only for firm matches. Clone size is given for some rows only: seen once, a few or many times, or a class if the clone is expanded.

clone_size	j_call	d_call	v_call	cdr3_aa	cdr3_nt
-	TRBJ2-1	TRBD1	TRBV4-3	CASSQAGTGGLGEQFF	TGCGCCAGCAGCCAAGCCGGGACAGGGGGCCTTGGTGAGCAGTTCTTC
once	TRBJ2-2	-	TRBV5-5	CASSIEASNTGELFF	TGTGCCAGCAGCATTGAGGCGTCGAACACCGGGGAGCTGTTTTTT
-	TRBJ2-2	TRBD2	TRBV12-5	CASGFSGRAGDTGELFF	TGTGCTAGTGGTTTTAGCGGGAGGGCCGGCGACACCGGGGAGCTGTTTTTT
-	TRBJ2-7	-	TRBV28	CASSPASLGLGEQYF	TGTGCCAGCAGCCCCGCCAGTTTGGGACTTGGGGAGCAGTACTTC
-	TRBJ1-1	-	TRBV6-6	CASRGGRGTEAFF	TGTGCCAGCAGGGGGGGAAGGGGCACTGAAGCTTTCTTT
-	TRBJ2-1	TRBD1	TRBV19	CASTPRDRGNEQFF	TGTGCCAGTACACCGAGGGACAGGGGGAATGAGCAGTTCTTC
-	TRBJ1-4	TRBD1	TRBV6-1	CASRDRDNEKLFF	TGTGCCAGCAGGGACAGGGATAATGAAAAACTGTTTTTT
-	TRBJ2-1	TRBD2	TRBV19	CASRSGSGNEQFF	TGTGCCAGTAGAAGCGGGAGCGGCAATGAGCAGTTCTTC
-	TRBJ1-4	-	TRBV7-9	CASSLDGGLLFF	TGTGCCAGCAGCTTAGATGGGGGGTTGCTGTTTTTT
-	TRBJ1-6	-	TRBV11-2	CASSLDGARSPLHF	TGTGCCAGCAGCTTAGATGGGGCTCGGTCACCCCTCCACTTT
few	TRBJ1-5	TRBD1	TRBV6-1	CASSAFRGGTGRHSNQPQHF	TGTGCCAGCAGTGCCTTCCGGGGGGGGACAGGGAGGCATAGCAATCAGCCCCAGCATTTT